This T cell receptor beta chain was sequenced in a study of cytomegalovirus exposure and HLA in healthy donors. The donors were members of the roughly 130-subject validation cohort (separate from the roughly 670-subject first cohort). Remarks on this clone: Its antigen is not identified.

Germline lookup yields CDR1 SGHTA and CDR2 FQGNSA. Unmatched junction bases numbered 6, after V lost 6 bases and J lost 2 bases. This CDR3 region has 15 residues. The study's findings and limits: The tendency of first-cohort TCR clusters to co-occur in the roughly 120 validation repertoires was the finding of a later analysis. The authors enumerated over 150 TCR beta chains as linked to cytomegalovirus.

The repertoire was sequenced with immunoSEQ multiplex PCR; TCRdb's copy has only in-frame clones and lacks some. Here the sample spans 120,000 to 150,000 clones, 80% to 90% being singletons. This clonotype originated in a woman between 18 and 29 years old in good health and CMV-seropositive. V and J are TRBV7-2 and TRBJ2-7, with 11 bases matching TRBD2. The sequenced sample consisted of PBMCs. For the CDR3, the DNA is TGTGCCAGCAGTCCCGGGACTAGCGGACCCTACGAGCAGTACTTC. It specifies CASSPGTSGPYEQYF.